This is a list of T cell receptor beta chains from one sample in a study of T cell repertoires in cytomegalovirus infection. MiXCR was run by TCRdb on the reads, yielding one entry per CDR3 protein. Of about 140,000 distinct CDR3 sequences detected, 32% appear once; the ten largest clones hold 45% to 60%. The antigens of these receptors remain unknown. The starting material was CD8+ T cells from cultured PBMCs, obtained from culture after CMV antigen stimulation. These receptors were taken from a human donor in good health (CMV status not recorded). Some clones in this sample may be carry-over from other donors' samples. Both conserved end residues are part of each CDR3. The D gene is left open where the match is weak. Clone size appears in some rows only: once, few, many, or a class for an expanded clone.

length | D | J | V | size | CDR3 | DNA
14 | . | TRBJ1-3 | TRBV12-3/TRBV12-4 | . | CASSVRVTGNTIYF | TGTGCCAGCAGTGTCAGGGTGACGGGAAACACCATATATTTT
12 | . | TRBJ2-3 | TRBV11-2 | . | CASSRRTDTQYF | TGTGCCAGCAGCCGTAGGACAGATACGCAGTATTTT
12 | . | TRBJ1-2 | TRBV7-9 | few | CASSLGQYGYTF | TGTGCCAGCAGCTTAGGACAGTACGGCTACACCTTC
13 | . | TRBJ2-7 | TRBV27 | few | CASSLGWGLEQYF | TGTGCCAGCAGTTTAGGCTGGGGGCTCGAGCAGTACTTC
14 | . | TRBJ1-5 | TRBV7-9 | . | CASSLGGWNQPQHF | TGTGCCAGCAGCCTGGGGGGATGGAATCAGCCCCAGCATTTT
13 | . | TRBJ1-1 | TRBV6-5 | few | CASSSLGGAEAFF | TGTGCCAGCAGTTCCCTAGGGGGAGCTGAAGCTTTCTTT
13 | . | TRBJ1-4 | TRBV20-1 | . | CSARVPRGEKLFF | TGCAGTGCTAGAGTTCCCCGGGGAGAAAAACTGTTTTTT
12 | . | TRBJ2-7 | TRBV2 | . | CASRGETYEQYF | TGTGCCAGCAGGGGGGAAACGTACGAGCAGTACTTC
15 | . | TRBJ1-1 | TRBV4-1 | . | CASSQAPGPATEAFF | TGCGCCAGCAGCCAAGCCCCGGGTCCTGCCACTGAAGCTTTCTTT
15 | . | TRBJ2-5 | TRBV27 | once | CASSGWFDGQETQYF | TGTGCCAGCAGTGGATGGTTTGATGGGCAAGAGACCCAGTACTTC
16 | TRBD2 | TRBJ2-5 | TRBV27 | . | CASSPLAGGPKETQYF | TGTGCCAGCAGTCCATTAGCGGGGGGGCCCAAAGAGACCCAGTACTTC
13 | . | TRBJ1-1 | TRBV4-2 | many | CASSRGRTTEAFF | TGTGCCAGCAGCCGTGGACGGACGACTGAAGCTTTCTTT
13 | TRBD1 | TRBJ1-1 | TRBV6-6 | many | CASILTGDTEAFF | TGTGCCAGCATCCTCACAGGGGACACTGAAGCTTTCTTT
13 | . | TRBJ2-3 | TRBV5-4 | . | CASSESSTDTQYF | TGTGCCAGCAGCGAATCTAGCACAGATACGCAGTATTTT
15 | TRBD1 | TRBJ1-1 | TRBV5-1 | . | CASSGDRGPNTEAFF | TGCGCCAGCAGCGGGGACAGGGGGCCGAACACTGAAGCTTTCTTT
12 | . | TRBJ1-1 | TRBV5-1 | once | CASSFGGNTEAF | TGCGCCAGCAGCTTTGGTGGGAACACTGAAGCTTTT
16 | . | TRBJ2-5 | TRBV12-5 | many | CASGLSTGVTQETQYF | TGTGCTAGTGGTTTGAGTACGGGGGTAACTCAAGAGACCCAGTACTTC
16 | . | TRBJ1-5 | TRBV6-1 | few | CASSTIGQDSNQPQHF | TGTGCCAGCTCAACGATCGGGCAGGATAGCAATCAGCCCCAGCATTTT
14 | . | TRBJ1-5 | TRBV5-6 | . | CASSLGGDGEPQHF | TGTGCCAGCAGCTTGGGGGGTGACGGGGAGCCCCAGCATTTT
15 | . | TRBJ2-4 | TRBV5-4 | few | CASSHWQLSKNIQYF | TGTGCCAGCAGCCACTGGCAGTTGTCCAAAAACATTCAGTACTTC
14 | . | TRBJ2-7 | TRBV28 | many | CASSLLGGSYEQYF | TGTGCCAGCAGTTTACTTGGGGGCTCCTACGAGCAGTACTTC
18 | TRBD1 | TRBJ2-7 | TRBV7-6 | . | CASSPEKDRVSVQYEQYF | TGTGCCAGCAGCCCCGAAAAGGACAGGGTTTCCGTCCAATACGAGCAGTACTTC
12 | . | TRBJ2-1 | TRBV5-1 | . | CASSLGTHEQFF | TGCGCCAGCAGCTTGGGGACACATGAGCAGTTCTTC
13 | . | TRBJ2-1 | TRBV27 | few | CASSLTGPGRQFF | TGTGCCAGCAGTTTGACCGGGCCCGGACGTCAGTTCTTC
14 | TRBD1 | TRBJ1-1 | TRBV7-2 | many | CASSLSPGGSEAFF | TGTGCCAGCAGCTTAAGTCCAGGGGGTTCTGAAGCTTTCTTT
13 | . | TRBJ1-1 | TRBV7-3 | . | CASSPPRITEAFF | TGTGCCAGCAGCCCCCCTAGGATCACTGAAGCTTTCTTT
15 | . | TRBJ2-2 | TRBV12-3/TRBV12-4 | many | CASSFFPGDDGELFF | TGTGCCAGCAGTTTTTTCCCGGGGGACGACGGGGAGCTGTTTTTT
14 | . | TRBJ1-1 | TRBV5-1 | once | CASSISDGYTEAFF | TGCGCCAGCAGCATCTCGGACGGCTACACTGAAGCTTTCTTT
16 | . | TRBJ1-6 | TRBV2 | few | CASSRTESSYNSPLHF | TGTGCCAGCAGTCGGACAGAGAGCTCCTATAATTCACCCCTCCACTTT
14 | . | TRBJ2-1 | TRBV7-9 | few | CASSLAGGFNEQFF | TGTGCCAGCAGCTTAGCGGGGGGTTTCAATGAGCAGTTCTTC
14 | . | TRBJ1-2 | TRBV5-1 | few | CASSLRAFNYGYTF | TGCGCCAGCAGCCTCCGGGCCTTTAACTATGGCTACACCTTC
12 | . | TRBJ2-7 | TRBV6-5 | . | CASRGRVGEQYF | TGTGCCAGCAGGGGCAGGGTCGGCGAGCAGTACTTC
14 | . | TRBJ2-7 | TRBV5-1 | . | CASSPWTRLEEQYF | TGCGCCAGCAGCCCATGGACACGTCTGGAAGAGCAGTACTTC
15 | . | TRBJ1-1 | TRBV5-4 | few | CASSLPAGMNTEAFF | TGTGCCAGCAGCTTGCCGGCGGGGATGAACACTGAAGCTTTCTTT
13 | . | TRBJ2-1 | TRBV28 | . | CASSLGGHNEQFF | TGTGCCAGCAGTTTAGGGGGCCACAATGAGCAGTTCTTC
13 | . | TRBJ2-7 | TRBV29-1 | . | CSARTVSSYEQYF | TGCAGCGCTCGGACAGTTAGCTCCTACGAGCAGTACTTC
15 | TRBD1 | TRBJ2-3 | TRBV12-3/TRBV12-4 | . | CASTEVGQSTDTQYF | TGTGCCAGCACCGAGGTGGGACAGAGCACAGATACGCAGTATTTT
15 | . | TRBJ2-5 | TRBV7-9 | few | CASSLVLGVQETQYF | TGTGCCAGCAGCTTGGTACTGGGAGTCCAAGAGACCCAGTACTTC
15 | . | TRBJ2-2 | TRBV7-8 | . | CASSLGLLDTGELFF | TGTGCCAGCAGCTTAGGGTTATTGGACACCGGGGAGCTGTTTTTT
14 | . | TRBJ2-7 | TRBV7-6 | once | CASSPIGVTYEQYF | TGTGCCAGCAGTCCTATAGGGGTAACCTACGAGCAGTACTTC
15 | . | TRBJ1-4 | TRBV5-1 | many | CASSPQYGPNEKLFF | TGCGCCAGCAGCCCCCAATATGGGCCTAATGAAAAACTGTTTTTT
16 | TRBD1 | TRBJ2-3 | TRBV7-8 | . | CASSLVGQGFADTQYF | TGTGCCAGCAGCTTAGTCGGACAGGGGTTCGCAGATACGCAGTATTTT
13 | . | TRBJ1-1 | TRBV27 | many | CASSRGLNTEAFF | TGTGCCAGCAGTCGGGGGCTGAACACTGAAGCTTTCTTT
14 | . | TRBJ2-7 | TRBV9 | . | CTSSVVPGSYEQYF | TGTACCAGCAGCGTAGTTCCGGGATCCTACGAGCAGTACTTC
13 | . | TRBJ2-1 | TRBV29-1 | . | CSVALDNPNEQFF | TGCAGCGTCGCCCTGGACAATCCCAATGAGCAGTTCTTC
12 | TRBD2 | TRBJ2-3 | TRBV12-3/TRBV12-4 | few | CASRPAGNTQYF | TGTGCCAGCAGGCCAGCGGGGAATACGCAGTATTTT
14 | . | TRBJ1-1 | TRBV12-3/TRBV12-4 | few | CASSLQGTGTEAFF | TGTGCCAGCAGTTTGCAGGGTACGGGCACTGAAGCTTTCTTT
13 | . | TRBJ2-5 | TRBV7-9 | . | CASSATGQETQYF | TGTGCCAGCAGCGCTACAGGGCAAGAGACCCAGTACTTC
14 | . | TRBJ2-7 | TRBV28 | few | CASRVRMGGYEQYF | TGTGCCAGCAGGGTGAGAATGGGGGGCTACGAGCAGTACTTC
18 | . | TRBJ1-1 | TRBV9 | few | CASSPSATAPLGDTEAFF | TGTGCCAGCAGCCCCTCAGCGACAGCTCCGCTCGGGGACACTGAAGCTTTCTTT
12 | . | TRBJ2-3 | TRBV25-1 | . | CASSDGTDTQYF | TGTGCCAGCAGTGACGGCACAGATACGCAGTATTTT
14 | TRBD1 | TRBJ2-7 | TRBV4-2 | few | CASSQGTGGDEQYF | TGTGCCAGCAGCCAAGGGACAGGGGGCGACGAGCAGTACTTC
15 | . | TRBJ2-7 | TRBV7-6 | few | CASSLDRWPAYEQYF | TGTGCCAGCAGCTTAGACCGCTGGCCGGCCTACGAGCAGTACTTC
12 | . | TRBJ1-1 | TRBV29-1 | once | CSARDMNTEAFF | TGCAGCGCCAGGGACATGAACACTGAAGCTTTCTTT
15 | . | TRBJ2-3 | TRBV7-9 | few | CASSPGWGSRDTQYF | TGTGCCAGCAGCCCTGGATGGGGGTCTAGAGATACGCAGTATTTT
14 | TRBD2 | TRBJ2-2 | TRBV19 | . | CASRLALHTGELFF | TGTGCCAGTAGACTAGCGCTCCACACCGGGGAGCTGTTTTTT
18 | TRBD1 | TRBJ2-2 | TRBV27 | . | CASSSLPWTGPFSGELFF | TGTGCCAGCAGTTCCCTCCCGTGGACAGGGCCCTTCTCCGGGGAGCTGTTTTTT
16 | TRBD1 | TRBJ1-1 | TRBV7-9 | . | CASSLGVITGDREAFF | TGTGCCAGCAGCTTAGGTGTCATCACAGGGGACCGTGAAGCTTTCTTT